This TCR beta chain was captured in a study of T-cell memory formation after mild COVID-19. Constant-segment-primed 5'RACE gave TCR alpha and TCR beta cDNA libraries with sample barcodes and UMIs. One entry per CDR3 protein results from TCRdb running MiXCR on the 5' RACE reads. The sample lists some 490,000 distinct CDR3 sequences, around a sixth occurring once. This clonotype was picked up many times. The material sequenced was PBMCs or a T cell subset sorted from them (not recorded which). This sequence was found in an adult woman who had mild COVID-19 (a few samples of this study predate the infection). Cell type and time point are not known.

CDR3 DNA sequence: TGTGCCAGCAGCCCGGAGGCCGGTACGAACACTGAAGCTTTCTTT. This gives the protein CASSPEAGTNTEAFF. The genes are TRBV5-5 and TRBJ1-1; no definite D call. This CDR3 region has 15 residues. CDR1 and CDR2 (germline): SGHKS, YYEKEE (reference sequence). V dropped 4 bases and J dropped 1 base, with 14 bases sitting between them.